Shown below are 14 T cell receptor beta chains from a single sample sequenced in a study of response to subunit inactivated influenza vaccine. Each CDR3 protein gets one entry after TCRdb re-called the RT-PCR reads with MiXCR. The repertoire holds hundreds of thousands of distinct CDR3 sequences, with 15% to 20% as singletons. Sequencing used CD4+ T cells sorted from PBMCs, obtained roughly 24 months after vaccination. These receptors all come from a man between 50 and 75 years old who received an inactivated influenza vaccine.

This clonotype was counted ten times or more. CDR3 residues: CASSFSGANSPLHF. The CDR3 DNA follows: TGTGCCAGCAGTTTCTCAGGGGCGAATTCACCCCTCCACTTT. The chain carries TRBV12-3 or TRBV12-4 and TRBJ1-6; D might be TRBD1 (6 bases). The V end was cut by 3 bases, the J end by 7 bases, with 10 bases between. This CDR3 has 14 residues.

This clonotype was seen repeatedly, ten times or more. The chain is built from TRBV12-3 or TRBV12-4 and TRBJ1-4; D is unresolved. This CDR3 has 14 amino acids. The ends were cut back, 3 bases at V and 2 bases at J, with 7 bases in the middle. The CDR3 nucleotides are TGTGCCAGCAGTTTTCACACCACTAATGAAAAACTGTTTTTT. This gives the protein CASSFHTTNEKLFF.

There are a few counts of this clonotype. V gene TRBV6-2 or TRBV6-3 combines with J gene TRBJ2-2; D is possibly TRBD2 (6 bases). The CDR3 has 17 amino acids. Trimming took 6 bases from V and 5 from J, leaving 22 bases between them. Looked up from germline, CDR1 is MNHEY and CDR2 is SVGEGT. CDR3 residues: CASSPYLGEAGTGELFF. The DNA for the CDR3 is TGTGCCAGCAGCCCCTACCTAGGGGAGGCGGGGACCGGGGAGCTGTTTTTT.

In its sample, this clonotype was seen a few times. The chain combines TRBV7-8 with TRBJ2-7, with TRBD1 matching 8 bases. The germline V gene encodes CDR1 SGHVS and CDR2 FQNEAQ. The CDR3 loop spans 15 amino acids. The V segment lost 4 bases and the J segment 6 bases; nucleotides outside the gene matches: 11. The CDR3 nucleotides are TGTGCCAGCAGCTCGAGTACCAGGGGGCAGGGCGAGCAGTACTTC. Translation gives CASSSSTRGQGEQYF.

This clonotype was picked up many times. V is TRBV12-3 or TRBV12-4 and J is TRBJ2-3, with no clear D. The V gene lost 6 bases and the J gene lost 10 bases, with 14 bases spanning the gap. This CDR3 has 12 residues. The CDR3 spells CASSLGSSAQYF. For the CDR3, the DNA is TGTGCCAGCAGCTTGGGAAGCTCAGCGCAGTATTTT.

This clonotype has only a few counts. The chain employs TRBV4-1 and TRBJ2-2; 7 positions match TRBD1. This CDR3 is 12 amino acids long. Germline CDR1 and CDR2: MGHRA and YSYEKL. J lost 7 bases, V lost 6 bases, and 2 bases had no gene match. The CDR3 sequence is CASRRTGGELFF. Here the CDR3 DNA reads TGCGCCAGCAGGCGGACAGGCGGGGAGCTGTTTTTT.

This clonotype appeared a few times. This chain uses TRBV6-1 with TRBJ1-4; D may be TRBD1 (5 bases). Germline V gene data show CDR1 as MNHNS and CDR2 as SASEGT. The CDR3 length is 16 residues. Trimming left V 6 bases short and J 7 bases short, with 21 bases between. The CDR3 here is CASSRGPVPLSEKLFF. Written as DNA, the CDR3 is TGTGCCAGCAGCCGGGGCCCGGTCCCCTTAAGTGAAAAACTGTTTTTT.

J is TRBJ2-7 and V is TRBV29-1; TRBD2 aligns across 10 bases. With V trimmed by 2 bases and J by 6 bases, 4 bases remained unmatched. The CDR3 has 13 residues. Germline V gene lookup returns CDR1 SQVTM and CDR2 ANQGSEA. The CDR3 sequence: CSVEPAGGREQYF. Written as DNA, the CDR3 is TGCAGCGTTGAACCAGCGGGAGGGCGCGAGCAGTACTTC.

In its sample, this clonotype was seen many times. The chain combines TRBV12-3 or TRBV12-4 with TRBJ2-1; perhaps TRBD2 as D (6 bases). V gave up 4 bases and J gave up 0 bases, with 16 bases separating them. The CDR3 has 17 residues. This chain's CDR3 is CASSSYGTFSSYNEQFF. The CDR3 DNA sequence: TGTGCCAGCAGTTCCTACGGGACTTTCAGCTCCTACAATGAGCAGTTCTTC.

The table lists this clonotype with many counts. This rearrangement joins TRBV7-2 to TRBJ2-4; TRBD1 agrees at 9 bases. V shed 5 bases, J shed 0 bases, and the junction held 5 bases outside the gene matches. From germline, CDR1 is SGHTA and CDR2 FQGNSA. The CDR3 covers 16 residues. In DNA form, the CDR3 reads TGTGCCAGCAGCCCACAGGGGGCTCTAGCCAAAAACATTCAGTACTTC. Encoded protein: CASSPQGALAKNIQYF.

In this sample, this clonotype turned up a few times. The V call is TRBV20-1, the J call TRBJ1-2; TRBD1 aligns across 10 bases. The V gene end was trimmed by 0 bases and the J gene end by 5 bases; junction bases not matched to a gene: 3. The germline gives CDR1 DFQATT, CDR2 SNEGSKA (reference sequence). The CDR3 is 14 amino acids. Here the CDR3 reads CSAREGTGEYGYTF. Here the CDR3 DNA reads TGCAGTGCTAGAGAAGGGACAGGGGAATATGGCTACACCTTC.

V gene TRBV29-1 combines with J gene TRBJ2-1; TRBD2 agrees at 11 bases. The V and J ends lost 1 base and 7 bases, in that order; junction bases with no gene match: 12. CDR1 is SQVTM, CDR2 ANQGSEA, per germline. The CDR3 consists of 17 residues. CDR3 in amino acids: CSVEGAPRTSGRNEQFF. CDR3 sequence (DNA): TGCAGCGTTGAAGGGGCTCCTAGGACTAGCGGGCGAAATGAGCAGTTCTTC.

This clonotype has a count of ten or more. The gene calls are TRBV12-3 or TRBV12-4 and TRBJ2-2; possible D gene TRBD1, 5 bases. V gave up 2 bases and J gave up 6 bases, with 10 bases separating them. There are 14 residues in the CDR3. CDR3 region: CASSLNLGAGELFF. DNA of the CDR3: TGTGCCAGCAGTTTAAATCTAGGGGCCGGGGAGCTGTTTTTT.

This clonotype was counted a few times. The J gene is TRBJ2-1, the V gene TRBV11-2; 9 bases are a match to TRBD2. The length of the CDR3 is 14 residues. Unmatched junction bases numbered 6, after V lost 6 bases and J lost 6 bases. Germline CDR1 is SGHAT and CDR2 is FQNNGV. CDR3 amino acids: CASRVGLAGNEQFF. The CDR3 DNA reads TGTGCCAGCAGGGTGGGACTAGCTGGCAATGAGCAGTTCTTC.